A single sample gave rise to the 29 T cell receptor beta chains below, sequenced in a study of blood T cell repertoires in COVID-19. TCRdb's table, derived via immunoSEQ multiplex PCR, lists solely in-frame clones and lacks some. Of a few hundred thousand clones listed, over 75% are singletons. The specimen sequenced was PBMCs or T cells enriched from blood (not recorded which). The receptor source for this set is a woman aged 55-75 years who had recovered from COVID-19.

The chain links TRBV30 to TRBJ1-1; 12 nucleotides agree with TRBD1. The CDR3 has 15 residues. Per the germline V gene, CDR1 is GTSNPN and CDR2 is SVGIG (reference sequence). Trimming at V came to 1 base and at J to 2 bases, leaving 2 bases not matched to a gene. The CDR3 DNA follows: TGTGCCTGGAGTGGGGGACAGGGGGCCAACACTGAAGCTTTCTTT. Translating gives CAWSGGQGANTEAFF. Based on the CDR3 plus reference TRBV30 and TRBJ1-1, the full variable domain is SQTIHQWPATLVQPVGSPLSLECTVEGTSNPNLYWYRQAAGRGLQLLFYSVGIGQISSEVPQNLSASRPQDRQFILSSKKLLLSDSGFYLCAWSGGQGANTEAFFGQGTRLTVV.

The J gene is TRBJ2-3, the V gene TRBV6-5, with 11 bases fitting TRBD1. Germline trimming cut 6 bases from V and 5 bases from J; bases unmatched to any gene: 4. CDR1 MNHEY and CDR2 SVGAGI come from the germline V gene. The CDR3 is 14 amino acids. The CDR3 here is CASRRTGGVDTQYF. CDR3 in DNA: TGTGCCAGCAGACGGACAGGGGGCGTAGATACGCAGTATTTT.

This chain uses TRBV5-1 with TRBJ1-2; 9 bases fit TRBD1. Looked up from germline, CDR1 is SGHRS and CDR2 is YFSETQ. The CDR3 is 14 residues long. The trim removed 4 bases at V and 8 bases at J, leaving 9 bases unmatched. This CDR3 is CASSPGTGSAGYTF. As DNA, the CDR3 is TGCGCCAGCAGCCCGGGGACAGGGTCTGCGGGCTACACCTTC.

The rearrangement links TRBV18 to TRBJ2-1; 10 bases are a match to TRBD2. Germline V gene lookup returns CDR1 KGHSH and CDR2 LQKENI. CDR3 length: 14 residues. Losses at the gene ends were 8 bases for V and 2 bases for J; bases not matched to a gene: 3. The CDR3 loop is CASLAGAAYNEQFF. The CDR3 nucleotides read TGTGCCAGCCTAGCGGGGGCTGCCTACAATGAGCAGTTCTTC.

The chain is built from TRBV10-3 and TRBJ1-6; 7 nucleotides match TRBD1. The CDR3 loop spans 14 amino acids. Losses at the gene ends were 4 bases for V and 5 bases for J; bases not matched to a gene: 2. Germline lookup yields CDR1 ENHRY and CDR2 SYGVKD. CDR3 nucleotides: TGTGCCATCAGTGTGGGACAGAATAATTCACCCCTCCACTTT. This gives the protein CAISVGQNNSPLHF.

The rearrangement links TRBV27 to TRBJ1-2; D is perhaps TRBD1 (6 bases). CDR1 and CDR2 from the germline V gene are MNHEY and SMNVEV (reference sequence). Trimming took off 3 bases at V and 2 bases at J, with 10 bases between the two ends. The CDR3 runs 14 residues. The CDR3: CASSFQGPNYGYTF. DNA for the CDR3: TGTGCCAGCAGTTTTCAGGGGCCCAACTATGGCTACACCTTC.

The chain links TRBV3-1 (or the pseudogene TRBV3-2) to TRBJ2-1, with D possibly TRBD2 on 5 matching bases. Germline loops: CDR1 LGHDT, CDR2 YNNKEL (reference sequence). V lost 3 bases and J lost 0, with 15 bases in between. The CDR3 is 17 residues long. The CDR3 DNA follows: TGTGCCAGCAGCCATACGTCCGGGCTAGCCTCCTACAATGAGCAGTTCTTC. It encodes CASSHTSGLASYNEQFF.

The chain employs TRBV18 and TRBJ2-1; 10 nucleotides align to TRBD2. CDR1 is KGHSH and CDR2 is LQKENI in the germline V gene. V lost 6 bases and J lost 7; bases outside the gene matches: 12. This CDR3 comprises 16 residues. The CDR3 here is CASSQSSGRLGNEQFF. The CDR3 DNA is TGTGCCAGCTCCCAGTCTAGCGGGAGATTGGGGAATGAGCAGTTCTTC.

The chain employs TRBV19 and TRBJ2-5; no clear D. The CDR3 runs to 14 residues. The V end was cut by 4 bases, the J end by 2 bases, with 11 bases between. Germline CDR1 reads LNHDA; CDR2 reads SQIVND (reference sequence). CDR3 coding DNA: TGTGCCAGTAGTAGACACCAACAACAAGAGACCCAGTACTTC. Residues: CASSRHQQQETQYF. The full variable domain, its missing parts supplied by reference TRBV19 and TRBJ2-5, is DGGITQSPKYLFRKEGQNVTLSCEQNLNHDAMYWYRQDPGQGLRLIYYSQIVNDFQKGDIAEGYSVSREKKESFPLTVTSAQKNPTAFYLCASSRHQQQETQYFGPGTRLLVL.

This rearrangement joins TRBV5-5 to TRBJ1-1; D is unclear. V was trimmed by 3 bases and J by 3 bases, leaving 9 bases between them. CDR3 length: 13 residues. Germline V gene sequence: CDR1 SGHKS, CDR2 YYEKEE (reference sequence). CDR3 bases: TGTGCCAGCAGCTGGAGGAGTGACACTGAAGCTTTCTTT. Translation: CASSWRSDTEAFF.

The chain combines TRBV2 with TRBJ1-3; D unclear. V lost 7 bases and J 1 base, leaving 14 bases between the germline ends. The CDR3 covers 15 residues. Germline CDR1 SNHLY, CDR2 FYNNEI. Here the CDR3 DNA reads TGTGCCAGCAAAACAGACCTGTCTTCTGGAAACACCATATATTTT. It codes for CASKTDLSSGNTIYF.

This chain uses TRBV19 with TRBJ1-5; a possible D gene is TRBD1 (5 bases). Per the germline V gene, CDR1 is LNHDA and CDR2 is SQIVND (reference sequence). The CDR3 covers 13 residues. Trimming left V 5 bases short and J 6 bases short, with 11 bases between. The DNA of the CDR3 is TGTGCCAGTAGTGGCGAACAGGCTCAGCCCCAGCATTTT. Translation gives CASSGEQAQPQHF.

The gene calls are TRBV19 and TRBJ1-2; D not resolved. Germline values: CDR1 LNHDA, CDR2 SQIVND (reference sequence). CDR3 size: 15 residues. V dropped 0 bases and J dropped 2 bases, with 10 bases sitting between them. CDR3 DNA sequence: TGTGCCAGTAGTATAGATCTGAGCAGGAACTATGGCTACACCTTC. Amino acid sequence: CASSIDLSRNYGYTF.

This clone was detected only a few times. This rearrangement joins TRBV5-1 to TRBJ2-6; 8 bases are a match to TRBD2. CDR1 SGHRS and CDR2 YFSETQ come from the germline V gene. V trimming: 1 base; J trimming: 1 base; junction bases outside the gene matches: 7. This CDR3 has 18 amino acids. The CDR3 loop is CASSLMPGGPSGANVLTF. The CDR3 DNA sequence: TGCGCCAGCAGCTTGATGCCGGGGGGGCCTTCTGGGGCCAACGTCCTGACTTTC.

The chain employs TRBV2 and TRBJ1-2, with 8 nucleotides matching TRBD1. Germline V lookup: CDR1 SNHLY, CDR2 FYNNEI. The ends lost 5 bases at V and 3 bases at J; junction bases unmatched: 2. The CDR3 contains 13 residues. The CDR3 DNA reads as TGTGCCAGCAGTTCAGGGGGCGACTATGGCTACACCTTC. Amino acids: CASSSGGDYGYTF.

The chain employs TRBV11-2 and TRBJ2-3, with D maybe TRBD2 (5 bases). V lost 3 bases and J lost 2, with 12 bases in between. The CDR3 sequence is 15 residues long. Germline assignment: CDR1 SGHAT and CDR2 FQNNGV. CDR3 amino acids: CASSFIWEYTDTQYF. The CDR3 DNA is TGTGCCAGCAGCTTTATATGGGAGTACACAGATACGCAGTATTTT.

The genes are TRBV7-8 and TRBJ1-5; D might be TRBD1 (5 bases). This CDR3 spans 15 amino acids. Trimming pared 0 bases from V and 7 bases from J, leaving 13 bases between. From germline, CDR1 is SGHVS and CDR2 FQNEAQ. CDR3 DNA: TGTGCCAGCAGCTTAGCGCGGGGGGAAGGGCAGCCCCAGCATTTT. This encodes CASSLARGEGQPQHF. Complete variable domain (other parts from reference TRBV7-8 and TRBJ1-5): GAGVSQSPRYKVAKRGQDVALRCDPISGHVSLFWYQQALGQGPEFLTYFQNEAQLDKSGLPSDRFFAERPEGSVSTLKIQRTQQEDSAVYLCASSLARGEGQPQHFGDGTRLSIL.

The CDR3 here is CASSPPRQASGNTIYF. Written as DNA, the CDR3 is TGTGCCAGCAGCCCCCCCCGACAGGCCTCTGGAAACACCATATATTTT. The chain recombines TRBV3-1 (or the pseudogene TRBV3-2) with TRBJ1-3; a possible D gene is TRBD1 (6 bases). Trimming shortened V by 4 bases and J by 0 bases, and 13 bases separated the two germline ends. The V gene's germline CDR1 is LGHDT and CDR2 YNNKEL (reference sequence). The CDR3 length is 16 residues.

This rearrangement joins TRBV2 to TRBJ2-2; possibly TRBD1 for D (6 bases). Germline V gives CDR1 SNHLY, CDR2 FYNNEI. This CDR3 region has 15 residues. Trimming took off 2 bases at V and 2 bases at J, with 9 bases between the two ends. The CDR3 sequence: CASSERGQNTGELFF. In DNA form, the CDR3 reads TGTGCCAGCAGTGAACGGGGACAAAACACCGGGGAGCTGTTTTTT.

This chain links TRBV15 with TRBJ2-3; D might be TRBD1 (6 bases). Trimming pared 6 bases from V and 3 bases from J, leaving 13 bases between. Looked up from germline, CDR1 is LNHNV and CDR2 is YYDKDF (reference sequence). The CDR3 contains 14 residues. This CDR3 reads CATRRGTITDTQYF. In DNA form, the CDR3 reads TGTGCCACCAGAAGGGGGACGATAACAGATACGCAGTATTTT.

The rearrangement joins TRBV12-5 to TRBJ1-6; 9 bases align to TRBD1. After removal of 2 bases from V and 7 bases from J, the junction contained 6 bases not matched to a gene. This CDR3 region has 16 residues. Germline V gene lookup returns CDR1 LGHNT and CDR2 FRNRAP. The CDR3 sequence is CASGLYRGQENSPLHF. The DNA of the CDR3 is TGTGCTAGTGGTTTGTACAGGGGGCAGGAGAATTCACCCCTCCACTTT.

This clone appeared many times. The rearrangement uses TRBV5-6 and TRBJ2-1; 7 nucleotides align to TRBD1. Germline V gene lookup returns CDR1 SGHDT and CDR2 YYEEEE. The ends lost 7 bases at V and 4 bases at J; junction bases unmatched: 8. CDR3 size: 14 residues. This CDR3 is CASQTGHFYNEQFF. CDR3 DNA: TGTGCCAGCCAGACAGGGCACTTTTACAATGAGCAGTTCTTC.

The genes are TRBV5-1 and TRBJ2-7, with D possibly TRBD1 on 6 matching bases. CDR3 length equals 12 residues. Germline CDR1 and CDR2: SGHRS and YFSETQ. V was shortened by 0 bases and J by 6 bases, with 7 bases between the two germline ends. CDR3 amino acids: CASSLEQGEQYF. CDR3 bases: TGCGCCAGCAGCTTGGAACAGGGCGAGCAGTACTTC. Filled out from reference TRBV5-1 and TRBJ2-7, the complete variable domain reads KAGVTQTPRYLIKTRGQQVTLSCSPISGHRSVSWYQQTPGQGLQFLFEYFSETQRNKGNFPGRFSGRQFSNSRSEMNVSTLELGDSALYLCASSLEQGEQYFGPGTRLTVT.

The V gene is TRBV7-2, the J gene TRBJ2-3; 7 bases line up with TRBD2. The CDR3 is made up of 15 amino acids. V gave up 3 bases and J gave up 0 bases; unmatched junction bases: 3. Germline lookup yields CDR1 SGHTA and CDR2 FQGNSA. The DNA of the CDR3 is TGTGCCAGCAGCTTCAGGGAGGGGAGCACAGATACGCAGTATTTT. Protein: CASSFREGSTDTQYF.

This clone was seen at least ten times. V is TRBV7-2 and J is TRBJ1-6, with D unresolved. Germline V gives CDR1 SGHTA, CDR2 FQGNSA. CDR3 size: 12 residues. The V end lost 1 base, the J end lost 16 bases, and 11 bases lay between the germline ends. This CDR3 is CASSLEPLPLHF. The CDR3 DNA reads TGTGCCAGCAGCTTAGAGCCCCTCCCTCTCCACTTT.

The genes are TRBV11-3 and TRBJ2-6; D is possibly TRBD1 (6 bases). The V and J ends lost 4 bases and 2 bases respectively, with 12 bases between them. The CDR3 totals 16 residues. Per the germline V gene, CDR1 is SGHNT and CDR2 is YENEEA. In DNA, the CDR3 is TGTGCCAGCAGCTCAGAACAGGGTCCTGGGGCCAACGTCCTGACTTTC. The encoded protein is CASSSEQGPGANVLTF.

The genes are TRBV15 and TRBJ2-1, with D tentatively TRBD1 (6 bases). The germline V gene has CDR1 LNHNV and CDR2 YYDKDF (reference sequence). CDR3 length: 20 residues. V lost 3 bases, J lost 4 bases, and 28 bases lay in between. CDR3 nucleotides: TGTGCCACCAGCAGCCGGGGAAGGCTGTCCAGGGTAGGGGGTTACAATGAGCAGTTCTTC. This codes for CATSSRGRLSRVGGYNEQFF.

V usage is TRBV6-6 and J usage is TRBJ1-1, with TRBD1 matching 7 bases. Germline V CDR1 and CDR2: MNHNY, SVGAGI (reference sequence). The CDR3 is 14 residues long. V shed 5 bases, J shed 2 bases, and the junction held 5 bases outside the gene matches. Here the CDR3 DNA reads TGTGCCAGCAGTCCGGGACAGATTAACACTGAAGCTTTCTTT. This sequence encodes CASSPGQINTEAFF.

The chain has TRBV18 and TRBJ2-7; TRBD1 aligns across 7 bases. This CDR3 spans 15 amino acids. Trimming took 3 bases from V and 3 from J; bases not matched to a gene: 8. Germline V gene sequence: CDR1 KGHSH, CDR2 LQKENI. The DNA for the CDR3 is TGTGCCAGCTCACCGTCGACGGGACAGATCTACGAGCAGTACTTC. It is translated as CASSPSTGQIYEQYF.